The 16 T cell receptor beta chains listed next were all sequenced from one sample in a study of T cells after yellow fever vaccination. TCRdb passed the 5' RACE reads through MiXCR, listing each CDR3 protein once. The sample consists of 150,000 to 200,000 distinct CDR3 sequences, 5.5% to 8% of them appearing once. The sequencing used CD4+ T cells sorted from PBMCs, collected on the day of the first yellow fever vaccination. The receptors derive from a man between 18 and 35 years old who received the YFV17D yellow fever vaccine.

This clonotype was observed at least ten times. The chain is built from TRBV5-1 and TRBJ1-2; unclear D gene. The CDR3 is 13 residues long. V lost 2 bases and J lost 3, with 8 bases in between. The V gene's germline CDR1 is SGHRS and CDR2 YFSETQ. Written as DNA, the CDR3 is TGCGCCAGCAGCTTTGAGGTCGACTATGGCTACACCTTC. Translation gives CASSFEVDYGYTF.

In its sample, this clonotype was seen many times. This chain joins TRBV6-5 and TRBJ1-6, with D unresolved. Trimming cost V 2 bases and J 0 bases, with 5 bases left between them. This CDR3 is 15 amino acids long. Germline CDR1 reads MNHEY; CDR2 reads SVGAGI. The CDR3 coding sequence is TGTGCCAGCAGTTACCAGAGCTCCTATAATTCACCCCTCCACTTT. This codes for CASSYQSSYNSPLHF.

This clonotype was seen only a few times. The chain recombines TRBV29-1 with TRBJ2-7, with D possibly TRBD2 on 6 matching bases. The CDR3 extends over 11 amino acids. CDR1 SQVTM and CDR2 ANQGSEA come from the germline V gene. Trimming removed 4 bases at V and 5 bases at J, with 9 bases between. This CDR3 reads CSVGTGDEQYF. CDR3 sequence (DNA): TGCAGCGTTGGGACGGGGGACGAGCAGTACTTC.

This clonotype was counted many times. J is TRBJ2-3 and V is TRBV6-4; TRBD1 matches at 8 bases. The germline V gene has CDR1 MRHNA and CDR2 SNTAGT. The V and J ends lost 5 bases and 5 bases, in that order; junction bases with no gene match: 3. The CDR3 is 13 amino acids. The CDR3 is CASSLQGGDTQYF. DNA of the CDR3: TGTGCCAGCAGTCTACAGGGGGGAGATACGCAGTATTTT.

This clonotype has ten or more counts. The V gene is TRBV5-4, the J gene TRBJ2-7; 7 bases agree with TRBD2. V lost 3 bases, J lost 0 bases, and 9 bases stayed unmatched. The CDR3 sequence is 16 residues long. Per the germline V gene, CDR1 is SGHNT and CDR2 is YYREEE (reference sequence). The CDR3 sequence: CASSSPSGESSYEQYF. The CDR3 nucleotides are TGTGCCAGCAGCTCCCCGAGCGGGGAGAGCTCCTACGAGCAGTACTTC.

The count of this clonotype is one. The chain has TRBV7-2 and TRBJ2-3; TRBD2 agrees at 11 bases. The germline CDR1 and CDR2 sequences are SGHTA and FQGNSA. The CDR3 consists of 15 residues. Trimming removed 6 bases from V and 2 bases from J; junction bases left unmatched: 4. The CDR3 loop reads CASRIAGGVTDTQYF. The CDR3, as DNA: TGTGCCAGCAGGATAGCGGGGGGGGTCACAGATACGCAGTATTTT.

The gene calls are TRBV11-1 and TRBJ1-1, with a weak D call TRBD1 (5 bases). The germline gives CDR1 SGHAT, CDR2 FQDESV (reference sequence). CDR3 size: 11 residues. The V and J ends lost 5 bases and 8 bases respectively, with 9 bases between them. CDR3 DNA: TGTGCCAGCAGCGAGTACAGGGAAGCTTTCTTT. Translated: CASSEYREAFF. The full variable domain, with the rest looked up from reference TRBV11-1 and TRBJ1-1, is EAEVAQSPRYKITEKSQAVAFWCDPISGHATLYWYRQILGQGPELLVQFQDESVVDDSQLPKDRFSAERLKGVDSTLKIQPAELGDSAMYLCASSEYREAFFGQGTRLTVV.

The genes are TRBV6-5 and TRBJ1-5; D gene ambiguous. The germline V gene encodes CDR1 MNHEY and CDR2 SVGAGI. The CDR3 sequence is 14 residues long. Deletions cut 0 bases from V and 1 base from J, with 4 bases between. CDR3 nucleotides: TGTGCCAGCAGTTACTCCTTCAGCAATCAGCCCCAGCATTTT. As protein: CASSYSFSNQPQHF.

This clonotype was picked up many times. V and J are TRBV29-1 and TRBJ1-5; TRBD1 is a possible D gene (5 bases). Germline loops: CDR1 SQVTM, CDR2 ANQGSEA. The V end was cut by 8 bases, the J end by 7 bases, with 15 bases between. The CDR3 spans 12 residues. The CDR3 spells CSIREGTQPQHF. The DNA for the CDR3 is TGCAGCATTCGAGAGGGGACCCAGCCCCAGCATTTT.

The chain recombines TRBV20-1 with TRBJ2-3, with D hard to call. Germline V gene lookup returns CDR1 DFQATT and CDR2 SNEGSKA (reference sequence). This CDR3 contains 14 residues. Trimming removed 0 bases from V and 1 base from J, with 8 bases in between. As DNA, the CDR3 is TGCAGTGCTAGAGAGGGCGTGGGCACAGATACGCAGTATTTT. As protein: CSAREGVGTDTQYF.

Many counts were recorded for this clonotype. V and J are TRBV4-1 and TRBJ1-3; D remains ambiguous. Trimming removed 5 bases from V and 0 bases from J, with 20 bases in between. The CDR3 is 18 amino acids. Germline values: CDR1 MGHRA, CDR2 YSYEKL. In nucleotides, the CDR3 is TGCGCCAGCAGCTTCTACAAATTCGACCGGAGCTCTGGAAACACCATATATTTT. Protein product: CASSFYKFDRSSGNTIYF.

This clonotype was counted many times. V usage is TRBV25-1 and J usage is TRBJ2-4; 7 bases line up with TRBD2. CDR1 and CDR2 from the germline V gene are MGHDK and SYGVNS. V lost 5 bases and J lost 3; bases outside the gene matches: 10. The CDR3 sequence is 16 residues long. The CDR3 bases are TGTGCCAGCAGTACCTCGGGGGGAAGGGGCAAAAACATTCAGTACTTC. Protein sequence: CASSTSGGRGKNIQYF.

The V and J genes are TRBV5-1 and TRBJ2-3, with 9 bases matching TRBD2. Germline V gene data show CDR1 as SGHRS and CDR2 as YFSETQ. This CDR3 contains 16 residues. The V and J ends lost 4 bases and 5 bases, in that order; junction bases with no gene match: 11. The CDR3 nucleotides read TGCGCCAGCAGCGGGGGAGCGGGGGGAGCGGAAGATACGCAGTATTTT. Translated: CASSGGAGGAEDTQYF.

This chain connects TRBV29-1 to TRBJ2-3; D might be TRBD1 (5 bases). CDR1 is SQVTM, CDR2 ANQGSEA, per germline. The V end lost 4 bases, the J end lost 0 bases, and 11 bases lay between the germline ends. The CDR3 is 14 residues long. The CDR3 nucleotides are TGCAGCGTTGCTCAGGGCTCTAGCACAGATACGCAGTATTTT. It translates to CSVAQGSSTDTQYF.

This clonotype was seen repeatedly, ten times or more. The rearrangement links TRBV6-4 to TRBJ1-6; no clear D. The CDR3 runs 14 residues. Per the germline V gene, CDR1 is MRHNA and CDR2 is SNTAGT. Trimming shortened V by 2 bases and J by 4 bases, and 6 bases separated the two germline ends. DNA for the CDR3: TGTGCCAGCAGTGACAACGGGTATAATTCACCCCTCCACTTT. This codes for CASSDNGYNSPLHF.

This clonotype came up many times. The CDR3 sequence is CASSLTATLEAFF. The CDR3 region has the DNA TGCGCCAGCAGCTTGACTGCGACCTTAGAAGCTTTCTTT. The V call is TRBV5-1, the J call TRBJ1-1; D is unclear. The CDR3 extends over 13 amino acids. Between the trimmed V and J ends, which lost 1 base and 8 bases, there was a span of 12 bases. Germline lookup yields CDR1 SGHRS and CDR2 YFSETQ.